This T cell receptor beta chain was captured in a study of human versus mouse CDR3 diversity and MHC coevolution. Study results and caveats: Human T cells underwent selection on a handful of different MHC II alleles. The lowest clonal inequality scores came from most of the three human donors. On average, humans showed more CDR3 deletions and insertions than mice.

CDR3 length: 13 amino acids. V lost 4 bases, J lost 1 base, and 7 bases lay in between. Germline CDR1 is SGHRS and CDR2 is YFSETQ. Comments on this clone: Its target is unknown.

Profiling relied on immunoSEQ multiplex PCR, and the TCRdb table lists in-frame clones only, not all of them. The sample has more than 60,000 clones, around 90% seen once. Material for sequencing was naive CD4+ T cells from blood. Subset described: CD45RO-negative CD62L-positive naive CD4 T cells. The TCR sequence derives from a person aged 30 to 69 in good health. The chain couples TRBV5-1 to TRBJ2-3, with TRBD1 as a possible D gene (5 bases). The CDR3 is CASSGRGTDTQYF. The DNA for the CDR3 is TGCGCCAGCAGCGGCAGGGGCACAGATACGCAGTATTTT.